The next 30 T cell receptor beta chains were all read from a single sample in a study of blood T cell repertoires in COVID-19. Measured with immunoSEQ multiplex PCR; TCRdb has only the in-frame clones, and not every one. The sample includes fewer than 350,000 clones, nearly 90% seen only once; the top ten take 1.7%. Sequenced sample: PBMCs or T cells enriched from blood (not recorded which). The receptors here all came from a woman under 30 with acute COVID-19.

V usage is TRBV13 and J usage is TRBJ1-1; no firm D call. This CDR3 comprises 13 residues. The germline CDR1 and CDR2 sequences are PRHDT and FYEKMQ (reference sequence). With 2 bases removed from V and 1 base from J, the gap between germline ends came to 5 bases. Here the CDR3 DNA reads TGTGCCAGCAGCTTACGGGGGAACACTGAAGCTTTCTTT. Translation gives CASSLRGNTEAFF.

The gene calls are TRBV4-1 and TRBJ2-2; no definite D call. The germline V gene has CDR1 MGHRA and CDR2 YSYEKL. Trimming took 0 bases from V and 4 from J, leaving 12 bases between them. CDR3 length: 16 residues. CDR3 in amino acids: CASSQDIGSGTGELFF. DNA for the CDR3: TGCGCCAGCAGCCAAGATATTGGGTCGGGCACCGGGGAGCTGTTTTTT.

The V gene is TRBV10-3, the J gene TRBJ1-3; no firm D call. The CDR3 runs 15 residues. Looked up from germline, CDR1 is ENHRY and CDR2 is SYGVKD. The V end lost 7 bases, the J end lost 2 bases, and 15 bases lay between the germline ends. The chain's CDR3 is CAINQDISPGNTIYF. For the CDR3, the DNA is TGTGCCATCAACCAAGACATCTCGCCTGGAAACACCATATATTTT.

The genes are TRBV5-1 and TRBJ1-1; the D is unclear. With 6 bases removed from V and 6 bases from J, the gap between germline ends came to 9 bases. Germline V gives CDR1 SGHRS, CDR2 YFSETQ. This CDR3 has 11 residues. This CDR3 reads CASTLGAEAFF. CDR3 in DNA: TGCGCCAGCACTCTGGGCGCTGAAGCTTTCTTT.

The gene calls are TRBV7-3 and TRBJ2-2; D is possibly TRBD2 (6 bases). The length of the CDR3 is 17 residues. V dropped 2 bases and J dropped 5 bases, with 18 bases sitting between them. Per the germline V gene, CDR1 is SGHTA and CDR2 is FQGTGA. CDR3 DNA sequence: TGTGCCAGCAGCTTATCTGTCTCGGCAGGGAGGACCGGGGAGCTGTTTTTT. This encodes CASSLSVSAGRTGELFF. Using reference TRBV7-3 and TRBJ2-2 for the parts outside the CDR3, the full variable domain is GAGVSQTPSNKVTEKGKYVELRCDPISGHTALYWYRQSLGQGPEFLIYFQGTGAADDSGLPNDRFFAVRPEGSVSTLKIQRTERGDSAVYLCASSLSVSAGRTGELFFGEGSRLTVL.

The chain joins TRBV19 to TRBJ2-7; D is possibly TRBD1 (6 bases). V dropped 6 bases and J dropped 4 bases, with 13 bases sitting between them. The CDR3 spans 13 residues. In germline, CDR1 is LNHDA, CDR2 SQIVND (reference sequence). CDR3 nucleotide sequence: TGTGCCAGTAGCTACAGGGATGGTTACGAGCAGTACTTC. Its translation is CASSYRDGYEQYF.

This sequence joins TRBV27 and TRBJ1-3; 8 bases align to TRBD1. The CDR3 is 18 residues long. The J segment lost 2 bases and the V segment lost 3 bases, leaving 12 bases of the junction unmatched. In germline, CDR1 is MNHEY, CDR2 SMNVEV (reference sequence). The CDR3 is CASSFSYRTGTPGNTIYF. The CDR3 nucleotides read TGTGCCAGCAGTTTCTCATACAGGACAGGGACCCCTGGAAACACCATATATTTT.

In regard to this clone: Other nucleotide sequences in the sample specify the same CDR3. V gene TRBV5-1 combines with J gene TRBJ1-1; D is undetermined. Trimming took 0 bases from V and 0 from J, leaving 6 bases between them. Germline lookup yields CDR1 SGHRS and CDR2 YFSETQ. CDR3 size: 14 residues. The CDR3 DNA is TGCGCCAGCAGCTTGGGAACTGTGAACACTGAAGCTTTCTTT. Protein: CASSLGTVNTEAFF. The variable domain in full, with the rest retrieved from reference TRBV5-1 and TRBJ1-1, is KAGVTQTPRYLIKTRGQQVTLSCSPISGHRSVSWYQQTPGQGLQFLFEYFSETQRNKGNFPGRFSGRQFSNSRSEMNVSTLELGDSALYLCASSLGTVNTEAFFGQGTRLTVV.

A single count supports this clone. The chain is built from TRBV7-9 and TRBJ1-1; 8 bases are a match to TRBD1. This CDR3 is 13 amino acids long. V lost 6 bases and J lost 7; bases outside the gene matches: 7. Germline V lookup: CDR1 SEHNR, CDR2 FQNEAQ (reference sequence). CDR3 nucleotide sequence: TGTGCCAGCAGAAGGACAGGGAGCGATGAAGCTTTCTTT. This codes for CASRRTGSDEAFF. The variable domain in full, completed from reference TRBV7-9 and TRBJ1-1, reads DTGVSQNPRHKITKRGQNVTFRCDPISEHNRLYWYRQTLGQGPEFLTYFQNEAQLEKSRLLSDRFSAERPKGSFSTLEIQRTEQGDSAMYLCASRRTGSDEAFFGQGTRLTVV.

The CDR3 loop is CASITRTRPSYEQYF. The CDR3 region has the DNA TGTGCCAGCATTACACGAACTAGGCCCTCCTACGAGCAGTACTTC. The rearrangement links TRBV6-5 to TRBJ2-7; D is perhaps TRBD2 (5 bases). V lost 7 bases, J lost 0 bases, and 16 bases lay in between. The germline gives CDR1 MNHEY, CDR2 SVGAGI. CDR3 length equals 15 residues.

The genes are TRBV19 and TRBJ1-6; D possibly corresponds to TRBD1 (5 bases). V lost 9 bases, J lost 8 bases, and 17 bases lay in between. The CDR3 has 14 amino acids. Germline assignment: CDR1 LNHDA and CDR2 SQIVND (reference sequence). Here the CDR3 DNA reads TGTGCCAGCCGAGTGGGGGGATATGATTCACCCCTCCACTTT. Translated, it gives CASRVGGYDSPLHF. Looking up the rest from reference TRBV19 and TRBJ1-6 gives the full variable domain: DGGITQSPKYLFRKEGQNVTLSCEQNLNHDAMYWYRQDPGQGLRLIYYSQIVNDFQKGDIAEGYSVSREKKESFPLTVTSAQKNPTAFYLCASRVGGYDSPLHFGNGTRLTVT.

The chain employs TRBV12-5 and TRBJ2-7; D uncertain. The V end lost 2 bases, the J end lost 6 bases, and 8 bases lay between the germline ends. CDR3 length: 12 residues. The germline V gene encodes CDR1 LGHNT and CDR2 FRNRAP. The CDR3 region has the DNA TGTGCTAGTGGTTTGACAGAGAGCGAGCAGTACTTC. Protein sequence: CASGLTESEQYF.

This clone was seen a single time. This chain joins TRBV11-1 and TRBJ1-4; 7 nucleotides agree with TRBD1. The length of the CDR3 is 16 residues. Germline V gene data show CDR1 as SGHAT and CDR2 as FQDESV (reference sequence). V lost 5 bases and J lost 3; bases outside the gene matches: 9. In DNA, the CDR3 is TGTGCCAGCAGCACTTCCTCCGGGACAGCTAATGAAAAACTGTTTTTT. It yields the protein CASSTSSGTANEKLFF.

The rearrangement joins TRBV7-9 to TRBJ1-5; D is possibly TRBD1 (6 bases). V dropped 1 base and J dropped 4 bases, with 8 bases sitting between them. The CDR3 is made up of 14 amino acids. Germline values: CDR1 SEHNR, CDR2 FQNEAQ (reference sequence). The CDR3 sequence is CASSLEQGNQPQHF. In DNA, the CDR3 is TGTGCCAGCAGCTTAGAACAGGGAAATCAGCCCCAGCATTTT.

V is TRBV5-6 and J is TRBJ1-6; D ambiguous. The CDR3 runs 15 residues. CDR1 and CDR2 (germline): SGHDT, YYEEEE. Trimming took 4 bases from V and 7 from J, leaving 15 bases between them. The CDR3 DNA reads as TGTGCCAGCAGCATTGGCTCGGGTTTCAATTCACCCCTCCACTTT. Amino acid sequence: CASSIGSGFNSPLHF.

The chain uses TRBV10-1 and TRBJ2-3, with a possible D match to TRBD2 (5 bases). V dropped 3 bases and J dropped 2 bases, with 15 bases sitting between them. CDR1 is WNHNN, CDR2 SYGVQD, per germline (reference sequence). The CDR3 extends over 16 amino acids. CDR3 region: CASSDLLGLATDTQYF. The CDR3 DNA sequence: TGCGCCAGCAGTGACCTACTAGGACTCGCCACAGATACGCAGTATTTT.

This chain connects TRBV7-9 to TRBJ2-4, with a possible D match to TRBD2 (6 bases). V lost 3 bases and J 13 bases, leaving 10 bases between the germline ends. The CDR3 is 11 residues long. The germline CDR1 and CDR2 sequences are SEHNR and FQNEAQ (reference sequence). CDR3 sequence reads: CASSFERAQYF. CDR3 nucleotides: TGTGCCAGCAGCTTCGAGCGGGCCCAGTACTTC.

This clone is a singleton in its sample. The gene calls are TRBV5-1 and TRBJ1-4, with a weak D call TRBD1 (5 bases). CDR1 and CDR2 (germline): SGHRS, YFSETQ. V lost 2 bases and J lost 0, with 8 bases in between. This CDR3 has 15 amino acids. CDR3 region: CASSFGGATNEKLFF. The CDR3, as DNA: TGCGCCAGCAGCTTTGGGGGGGCAACTAATGAAAAACTGTTTTTT. Variable domain in full (rest from reference TRBV5-1 and TRBJ1-4): KAGVTQTPRYLIKTRGQQVTLSCSPISGHRSVSWYQQTPGQGLQFLFEYFSETQRNKGNFPGRFSGRQFSNSRSEMNVSTLELGDSALYLCASSFGGATNEKLFFGSGTQLSVL.

This clone is a singleton in its sample. This chain connects TRBV4-1 to TRBJ2-7; D might be TRBD2 (6 bases). V was pared by 1 base and J by 2 bases, with 15 bases between. CDR1 is MGHRA and CDR2 is YSYEKL in the germline V gene. The CDR3 contains 16 residues. The CDR3 region has the DNA TGCGCCAGCAGCCAAGGAACTAGCAACCTCCCCTACGAGCAGTACTTC. Translation gives CASSQGTSNLPYEQYF.

The V gene is TRBV6-4, the J gene TRBJ2-2; TRBD2 matches at 7 bases. The germline V gene encodes CDR1 MRHNA and CDR2 SNTAGT. J lost 4 bases, V lost 0 bases, and 5 bases had no gene match. The CDR3 length is 16 residues. This CDR3 is CASSDSAGVATGELFF. DNA for the CDR3: TGTGCCAGCAGTGACTCCGCGGGAGTGGCCACCGGGGAGCTGTTTTTT.

The chain's CDR3 is CASRSSGMNTEAFF. The CDR3 region has the DNA TGCGCCAGCAGGAGTTCAGGGATGAACACTGAAGCTTTCTTT. The chain employs TRBV10-1 and TRBJ1-1; D may be TRBD1 (5 bases). Between the trimmed V and J ends, which lost 6 bases and 0 bases, there was a span of 11 bases. Germline CDR1 WNHNN, CDR2 SYGVQD (reference sequence). This CDR3 spans 14 amino acids.

V is TRBV6-5 and J is TRBJ1-2, with 7 positions matching TRBD1. This CDR3 spans 13 amino acids. J lost 6 bases, V lost 7 bases, and 8 bases had no gene match. Per germline, CDR1 MNHEY and CDR2 SVGAGI. CDR3 DNA: TGTGCCAGCACCCTGACAGGGAACGATGGCTACACCTTC. Translating it yields CASTLTGNDGYTF.

The chain has TRBV5-4 and TRBJ2-1; 7 bases align to TRBD1. Trimming removed 4 bases from V and 2 bases from J; junction bases left unmatched: 6. Per germline, CDR1 SGHNT and CDR2 YYREEE (reference sequence). The CDR3 is 15 residues long. The CDR3 loop is CASSPSQGAYNEQFF. DNA of the CDR3: TGTGCCAGCAGCCCGAGCCAGGGGGCCTACAATGAGCAGTTCTTC.

The chain employs TRBV7-9 and TRBJ2-7; D gene uncertain. CDR1 and CDR2 from the germline V gene are SEHNR and FQNEAQ (reference sequence). V lost 3 bases to trimming and J lost 2 bases, with 5 bases between them. The CDR3 is 12 residues long. CDR3 sequence (DNA): TGTGCCAGCAGCTTGGGCACCTACGAGCAGTACTTC. Amino acid sequence: CASSLGTYEQYF. Drawing the rest from reference TRBV7-9 and TRBJ2-7, the complete variable domain is DTGVSQNPRHKITKRGQNVTFRCDPISEHNRLYWYRQTLGQGPEFLTYFQNEAQLEKSRLLSDRFSAERPKGSFSTLEIQRTEQGDSAMYLCASSLGTYEQYFGPGTRLTVT.

The chain links TRBV9 to TRBJ2-5; D is possibly TRBD2 (5 bases). The CDR3 has 14 residues. V was shortened by 0 bases and J by 5 bases, with 11 bases between the two germline ends. The germline V gene encodes CDR1 SGDLS and CDR2 YYNGEE. CDR3 region: CASSVEIGEETQYF. DNA for the CDR3: TGTGCCAGCAGCGTAGAGATCGGGGAGGAGACCCAGTACTTC. The full variable domain, completed using reference TRBV9 and TRBJ2-5, is DSGVTQTPKHLITATGQRVTLRCSPRSGDLSVYWYQQSLDQGLQFLIQYYNGEERAKGNILERFSAQQFPDLHSELNLSSLELGDSALYFCASSVEIGEETQYFGPGTRLLVL.

This chain connects TRBV3-1 (or the pseudogene TRBV3-2) to TRBJ1-2; no definite D call. V was pared by 1 base and J by 1 base, with 7 bases between. CDR1 is LGHDT, CDR2 YNNKEL, per germline (reference sequence). This CDR3 has 14 amino acids. CDR3 nucleotides: TGTGCCAGCAGCCAAGGTTCGGTTAACTATGGCTACACCTTC. As protein: CASSQGSVNYGYTF.

This clone was detected a few times. CDR3 residues: CASTPTGSAEQYF. Written as DNA, the CDR3 is TGTGCCAGTACTCCGACAGGGTCGGCCGAGCAGTACTTC. This rearrangement joins TRBV19 to TRBJ2-7; 7 positions match TRBD1. CDR1 LNHDA and CDR2 SQIVND come from the germline V gene (reference sequence). Trimming cost V 7 bases and J 6 bases; bases outside gene matches: 9. The CDR3 runs 13 residues.

CDR3 in amino acids: CASTDRSMNTEAFF. CDR3 sequence (DNA): TGCGCCAGCACCGACAGATCCATGAACACTGAAGCTTTCTTT. V gene TRBV5-1 combines with J gene TRBJ1-1, with a tentative D call TRBD1 (5 bases). CDR1 and CDR2 (germline): SGHRS, YFSETQ. The CDR3 contains 14 residues. V lost 6 bases to trimming and J lost 0 bases, with 12 bases between them.

The rearrangement joins TRBV5-4 to TRBJ1-1; D is ambiguous. The CDR3 extends over 12 amino acids. V was clipped by 4 bases and J by 2 bases, with 6 bases between them. Germline-derived CDR1 and CDR2 are SGHNT and YYREEE (reference sequence). CDR3 in DNA: TGTGCCAGCAGCCAGGATAACACTGAAGCTTTCTTT. Translated: CASSQDNTEAFF. The full variable domain, completed using reference TRBV5-4 and TRBJ1-1, is ETGVTQSPTHLIKTRGQQVTLRCSSQSGHNTVSWYQQALGQGPQFIFQYYREEENGRGNFPPRFSGLQFPNYSSELNVNALELDDSALYLCASSQDNTEAFFGQGTRLTVV.

This clone was recorded a few times. The chain recombines TRBV2 with TRBJ1-2; perhaps TRBD1 as D (5 bases). Per germline, CDR1 SNHLY and CDR2 FYNNEI. This CDR3 spans 14 amino acids. V lost 6 bases and J 7 bases, leaving 18 bases between the germline ends. The CDR3, as DNA: TGTGCCAGCAGCTCGGCGGGGGACCAGGTTGGCTACACCTTC. This translates into CASSSAGDQVGYTF.